This TCR beta chain comes out of a study of shared clonotypes between healthy human individuals. Study in general: Participating donors consisted of a couple of women and a few men aged 18 to 49.

As concerns this clone: Antigen specificity is unknown.

CD45RO negativity and positive selection for CCR7 defined naive CD8 cells, a population that excluded terminally differentiated effector memory CD45RA+ cells. Evenly divided among several immunoSEQ plates was the genomic DNA of each subset. Only in-frame clones appear in the TCRdb table, and some are missing; sequencing was by immunoSEQ multiplex PCR. This sample yields nearly 2 million clones, of which about 95% are seen a single time; 1% to 1.5% belongs to the top ten. Broader study findings: Apart from blood, nothing was sampled; tissue repertoires likely differ.

This clonotype originated in a man in his late teens or twenties in good health. Sequencing was performed on naive CD8+ T cells sorted from blood.

The CDR3, as DNA: TGTGCCAGCAGCGTAGGGGCGGGGACCGCCCCGCAAATCTATGGCTACACCTTC. Its protein is CASSVGAGTAPQIYGYTF. The gene calls are TRBV9 and TRBJ1-2; TRBD1 is a possible D gene (5 bases). Trimming shortened V by 0 bases and J by 4 bases, and 22 bases separated the two germline ends. Germline V gene lookup returns CDR1 SGDLS and CDR2 YYNGEE. The CDR3 runs to 18 residues. The whole variable domain, filled in from reference TRBV9 and TRBJ1-2, reads DSGVTQTPKHLITATGQRVTLRCSPRSGDLSVYWYQQSLDQGLQFLIQYYNGEERAKGNILERFSAQQFPDLHSELNLSSLELGDSALYFCASSVGAGTAPQIYGYTFGSGTRLTVV.